This T cell receptor beta chain was sequenced during a study of T cell responses to AZD1222 COVID-19 vaccine. Whole-study findings and limits: Spike-specific TCRs gained breadth and depth after people received two AZD1222 doses. Repertoires were obtained only post-peak T cell response. The donors showed a predominance of white British ancestry and of females, with possible underestimation of clonal diversity.

In this sample, this clone turned up a few times. No antigen is known for it. The assay was immunoSEQ multiplex PCR, and TCRdb's table has in-frame clones only and misses some. The sample shows some 150,000 clones, about 91% of them seen only once. Germline V CDR1 and CDR2: MDHEN, SYDVKM. After removal of 1 base from V and 4 bases from J, the junction contained 7 bases not matched to a gene. This CDR3 has 15 amino acids. Source: peripheral blood, taken on day 0 of AZD1222 vaccination. This TCR derives from an adult in good health. The chain combines TRBV28 with TRBJ2-7; the match to TRBD2 covers 7 bases. CDR3 sequence: CASSLLPSGLYEQYF. Written as DNA, the CDR3 is TGTGCCAGCAGTTTATTGCCTAGCGGTCTGTACGAGCAGTACTTC. Full variable domain (outside the CDR3, taken from reference TRBV28 and TRBJ2-7): DVKVTQSSRYLVKRTGEKVFLECVQDMDHENMFWYRQDPGLGLRLIYFSYDVKMKEKGDIPEGYSVSREKKERFSLILESASTNQTSMYLCASSLLPSGLYEQYFGPGTRLTVT.